This record looks at one TCR beta chain sequence and its context. TCRdb's copy holds only in-frame clones and misses some; the assay was immunoSEQ multiplex PCR. The sample records some 150,000 clones, around 82% being singletons. This record belongs to a study of blood T cell repertoires in COVID-19. Across the whole study: The United States, Italy and Spain supplied acute and convalescent COVID-19 samples. PBMCs, B-cell-depleted T cells, or T cells were the source of the cDNA or gDNA that made up the material.

Germline CDR1 is SGHVS and CDR2 is FNYEAQ. The V gene end was trimmed by 4 bases and the J gene end by 5 bases; junction bases not matched to a gene: 14. The CDR3 spans 18 residues. J is TRBJ2-3 and V is TRBV7-6, with 11 nucleotides matching TRBD2. What was sequenced was peripheral blood. This receptor was taken from a man aged 55-75 years with COVID-19, enrolled during active disease. CDR3 in DNA: TGTGCCAGCAGCTCCGGTGGGGGACTAGCGGACTGGGTAGATACGCAGTATTTT. It translates to CASSSGGGLADWVDTQYF. The complete variable domain, with remaining parts taken from reference TRBV7-6 and TRBJ2-3, reads GAGVSQSPRYKVTKRGQDVALRCDPISGHVSLYWYRQALGQGPEFLTYFNYEAQQDKSGLPNDRFSAERPEGSISTLTIQRTEQRDSAMYRCASSSGGGLADWVDTQYFGPGTRLTVL.